The rows below give T cell receptor beta chains drawn from one sample of a study of shared clonotypes between healthy human individuals. The protocol was immunoSEQ multiplex PCR, while the TCRdb copy is restricted to in-frame clones and leaves out a portion. The sample holds some 300,000 clones; less than 75% are singletons and the top ten take more than 9%. Sequencing was performed on memory CD4+ T cells sorted from blood. The receptor source for this set is a man aged 25 to 45 in good health. The CDR3 runs from the conserved cysteine through the conserved F or W. The order of the fields is CDR3 protein, CDR3 DNA, clone size, V gene, D gene, J gene. A D gene is named only where the DNA matches it firmly. A row's size may be missing; if present it is once, few, many or a size class.

CASSFDGEINQPQHF	TGCGCCAGCAGCTTCGACGGAGAAATCAATCAGCCCCAGCATTTT	NA	TRBV5-1	NA	TRBJ1-5
CASSPLRGGEQYF	TGTGCCAGCAGTCCCCTCCGTGGGGGAGAGCAGTACTTC	once	TRBV27	NA	TRBJ2-7
CASSGGLAWGGDTQYF	TGTGCCAGCAGCGGGGGACTAGCTTGGGGCGGAGATACGCAGTATTTT	NA	TRBV9	TRBD2	TRBJ2-3
CASSLPGQGVGEQFF	TGTGCCAGCAGCTTGCCTGGACAGGGGGTAGGTGAGCAGTTCTTC	once	TRBV5-4	TRBD1	TRBJ2-1
CAIGLAGRETQYF	TGTGCCATCGGACTAGCGGGAAGAGAGACCCAGTACTTC	NA	TRBV7-9	TRBD2	TRBJ2-5
CASMEVAMNTEAFF	TGTGCCAGTATGGAAGTGGCGATGAACACTGAAGCTTTCTTT	NA	TRBV19	NA	TRBJ1-1
CASSRPLMRGYEQYF	TGTGCCAGCAGCAGGCCTCTGATGCGGGGGTACGAGCAGTACTTC	once	TRBV5-4	TRBD2	TRBJ2-7
CASRGPGGNTDTQYF	TGTGCCAGCAGGGGTCCTGGGGGAAACACAGATACGCAGTATTTT	few	TRBV11-2	NA	TRBJ2-3
CASSQVGAGGSYNEQFF	TGTGCCAGCAGCCAAGTAGGGGCGGGGGGATCCTACAATGAGCAGTTCTTC	NA	TRBV14	TRBD2	TRBJ2-1
CASSLWGSGELFF	TGTGCCAGCAGTTTATGGGGATCCGGGGAGCTGTTTTTT	many	TRBV27	NA	TRBJ2-2
CASGTGRTGELFF	TGTGCCAGCGGGACAGGACGCACCGGGGAGCTGTTTTTT	NA	TRBV2	TRBD1	TRBJ2-2
CASRVYSGSDYEQYF	TGTGCCAGTCGAGTATATTCAGGGAGCGACTACGAGCAGTACTTC	NA	TRBV19	NA	TRBJ2-7
CASSIPQGWETQYF	TGTGCCAGTAGTATCCCGCAGGGATGGGAGACCCAGTACTTC	NA	TRBV19	NA	TRBJ2-5
CASSPTVRETQYF	TGTGCCAGCAGTCCGACAGTCCGGGAGACCCAGTACTTC	NA	TRBV27	NA	TRBJ2-5
CAWSVLNNQPQHF	TGTGCCTGGAGTGTACTGAACAATCAGCCCCAGCATTTT	NA	TRBV30	NA	TRBJ1-5
CASSSTGAGGTEAFF	TGTGCCAGCAGCTCTACAGGGGCCGGGGGCACTGAAGCTTTCTTT	NA	TRBV11-1	TRBD1	TRBJ1-1
CASSQTGGRLETQYF	TGTGCTAGCAGCCAGACAGGGGGGAGGCTAGAGACCCAGTACTTC	NA	TRBV7-7	TRBD1	TRBJ2-5
CASSQIAGNGYYEQYF	TGTGCCAGCAGTCAAATAGCGGGAAACGGGTACTACGAGCAGTACTTC	NA	TRBV28	TRBD2	TRBJ2-7
CSVGNRGWATEAFF	TGCAGCGTGGGTAACAGGGGCTGGGCCACTGAAGCTTTCTTT	NA	TRBV29-1	TRBD1	TRBJ1-1
CSVHCSIQSRANVLTF	TGCAGCGTTCACTGCAGCATACAAAGTCGGGCCAACGTCCTGACTTTC	once	TRBV29-1	NA	TRBJ2-6
CAWSDGRGTDTQYF	TGTGCCTGGAGTGACGGGAGAGGCACAGATACGCAGTATTTT	NA	TRBV30	NA	TRBJ2-3
CASSSLAGSDEQFF	TGTGCCAGCTCATCACTAGCGGGATCGGATGAGCAGTTCTTC	NA	TRBV18	TRBD2	TRBJ2-1
CASSLARLPVDEQFF	TGTGCCAGCAGCTTAGCAAGGCTACCGGTGGATGAGCAGTTCTTC	once	TRBV5-4	NA	TRBJ2-1
CARRAMNTEAFF	TGTGCCAGAAGGGCCATGAACACTGAAGCTTTCTTT	NA	TRBV6-1	NA	TRBJ1-1
CASSTGTGGEKLFF	TGTGCCAGCAGCACCGGGACAGGGGGAGAAAAACTGTTTTTT	NA	TRBV11-1	TRBD1	TRBJ1-4
CTSSQDRSGSYEQYF	TGCACCAGCAGCCAAGATAGGAGCGGGAGTTACGAGCAGTACTTC	once	TRBV1	NA	TRBJ2-7
CASSWGGTVGTGELFF	TGCGCCAGCAGCTGGGGCGGGACAGTGGGCACCGGGGAGCTGTTTTTT	NA	TRBV5-1	NA	TRBJ2-2
CASSVGVRGTEAFF	TGTGCCAGCAGCGTAGGGGTTAGAGGCACTGAAGCTTTCTTT	NA	TRBV9	NA	TRBJ1-1
CASSVEGRGTDTQYF	TGTGCCAGCAGCGTAGAGGGCAGAGGCACAGATACGCAGTATTTT	NA	TRBV9	NA	TRBJ2-3
CASSWGLAEVGILTNEQFF	TGTGCCAGCAGCTGGGGACTAGCGGAGGTCGGGATTCTGACGAATGAGCAGTTCTTC	few	TRBV14	TRBD2	TRBJ2-1
CASSEWSGTTNTEAFF	TGTGCCAGCAGCGAGTGGTCAGGAACGACGAACACTGAAGCTTTCTTT	NA	TRBV28	NA	TRBJ1-1
CAWSVAGTGQPQHF	TGTGCCTGGAGTGTAGCGGGGACCGGTCAGCCCCAGCATTTT	NA	TRBV30	NA	TRBJ1-5
CASSLSRGRFEQYF	TGTGCCAGCAGTTTATCCAGGGGGCGTTTTGAGCAGTACTTC	NA	TRBV27	TRBD1	TRBJ2-7
CASSFPLAGPNTGELFF	TGCGCCAGCAGCTTCCCCCTAGCGGGACCGAACACCGGGGAGCTGTTTTTT	NA	TRBV5-1	TRBD2	TRBJ2-2
CASSLEKGASTGELFF	TGTGCCAGCAGCTTAGAGAAGGGGGCAAGCACCGGGGAGCTGTTTTTT	few	TRBV7-2	TRBD1	TRBJ2-2
CASSQRTGGSGGYEQYF	TGTGCCAGCAGCCAGAGGACAGGGGGAAGTGGTGGCTACGAGCAGTACTTC	once	TRBV14	TRBD1	TRBJ2-7
CASSPATGRASEKLFF	TGTGCCAGCTCACCAGCGACAGGGCGCGCGTCTGAAAAACTGTTTTTT	few	TRBV18	TRBD1	TRBJ1-4
CSVDGLIGEDTQYF	TGCAGCGTTGACGGTCTTATTGGGGAAGATACGCAGTATTTT	NA	TRBV29-1	NA	TRBJ2-3